These 13 T cell receptor beta chains share one sample of origin, sequenced in a study of T-cell memory formation after mild COVID-19. TCRdb redid the calling of the 5' RACE reads with MiXCR, one entry per CDR3 protein. The table shows 250,000 to 400,000 distinct CDR3 sequences, with roughly an eighth occurring only once. The specimen was PBMCs or a T cell subset sorted from them (not recorded which). These receptors were collected from a man aged 18 to 35 who had mild COVID-19 (a few samples of this study predate the infection). Cell type and time point are not known.

This clonotype has more than one count but fewer than ten. V usage is TRBV12-3 or TRBV12-4 and J usage is TRBJ1-5, with unresolved D. The ends were cut back, 2 bases at V and 2 bases at J, with 10 bases in the middle. The length of the CDR3 is 15 residues. CDR3 in amino acids: CASSLQAGGNQPQHF. Here the CDR3 DNA reads TGTGCCAGCAGTTTACAGGCGGGTGGCAATCAGCCCCAGCATTTT.

This clonotype was seen more than once but under ten times. The chain uses TRBV29-1 and TRBJ1-1; TRBD1 matches at 8 bases. This CDR3 contains 12 residues. Looked up from germline, CDR1 is SQVTM and CDR2 is ANQGSEA. V lost 5 bases, J lost 3 bases, and 2 bases stayed unmatched. The CDR3 loop is CSVLTGDTEAFF. The CDR3 DNA reads TGCAGCGTTCTGACAGGGGACACTGAAGCTTTCTTT.

The chain uses TRBV19 and TRBJ1-5; no definite D call. The germline V and J ends were trimmed by 4 bases and 7 bases, with 8 bases remaining between them. The CDR3 runs to 12 residues. Germline V gene lookup returns CDR1 LNHDA and CDR2 SQIVND (reference sequence). CDR3 DNA sequence: TGTGCCAGTAGTAGCGGGATACAGCCCCAGCATTTT. This encodes CASSSGIQPQHF.

This clonotype has just a few counts. The rearrangement links TRBV29-1 to TRBJ1-3, with 7 positions matching TRBD1. The CDR3 is 15 residues long. The ends lost 0 bases at V and 2 bases at J; junction bases unmatched: 4. Germline V gene data show CDR1 as SQVTM and CDR2 as ANQGSEA. CDR3 nucleotide sequence: TGCAGCGTTGAAGAGACGACAGGGACTGGAAACACCATATATTTT. Amino acids: CSVEETTGTGNTIYF.

This chain links TRBV5-6 with TRBJ2-1; 7 nucleotides agree with TRBD1. Germline values: CDR1 SGHDT, CDR2 YYEEEE. V lost 2 bases, J lost 3 bases, and 11 bases stayed unmatched. There are 17 residues in the CDR3. The CDR3 DNA reads TGTGCCAGCAGCTTTGATGGGCAGGGGGTGATCTACAATGAGCAGTTCTTC. Residues: CASSFDGQGVIYNEQFF.

This clonotype was seen more than once but under ten times. V usage is TRBV4-1 and J usage is TRBJ1-3, with no clear D. V was shortened by 0 bases and J by 2 bases, with 8 bases between the two germline ends. Germline CDR1 and CDR2: MGHRA and YSYEKL. The CDR3 contains 15 residues. This CDR3 is CASSQDWSTGNTIYF. In nucleotides, the CDR3 is TGCGCCAGCAGCCAAGATTGGAGTACTGGAAACACCATATATTTT.

This clonotype was counted many times. V and J are TRBV6-5 and TRBJ2-5; TRBD1 agrees at 9 bases. Germline CDR1 is MNHEY and CDR2 is SVGAGI. Unmatched junction bases numbered 10, after V lost 7 bases and J lost 4 bases. This CDR3 comprises 15 residues. This chain's CDR3 is CASTNLGTGRETQYF. DNA of the CDR3: TGTGCCAGCACCAACCTCGGGACAGGGCGAGAGACCCAGTACTTC.

The chain employs TRBV7-9 and TRBJ2-7, with D unclear. CDR3 size: 11 residues. Trimming cost V 1 base and J 6 bases, with 4 bases left between them. Germline CDR1 is SEHNR and CDR2 is FQNEAQ (reference sequence). DNA of the CDR3: TGTGCCAGCAGCTTAGAACGCGAGCAGTACGTC. This codes for CASSLEREQYV.

This clonotype was recorded at least ten times. The chain links TRBV4-1 to TRBJ2-3, with 16 bases identical to TRBD2. This CDR3 is built from 18 residues. Germline trimming cut 3 bases from V and 3 bases from J; bases unmatched to any gene: 6. Germline V CDR1 and CDR2: MGHRA, YSYEKL. CDR3 region: CASSHGTSGGASTDTQYF. In DNA form, the CDR3 reads TGCGCCAGCAGCCATGGGACTAGCGGGGGGGCCTCTACAGATACGCAGTATTTT.

The table lists this clonotype with many counts. V and J are TRBV5-1 and TRBJ2-1, with D maybe TRBD2 (5 bases). The V end lost 4 bases, the J end lost 6 bases, and 20 bases lay between the germline ends. Germline CDR1 reads SGHRS; CDR2 reads YFSETQ. The CDR3 spans 16 residues. CDR3 region: CASSPSRGRSPNEQFF. Written as DNA, the CDR3 is TGCGCCAGCAGCCCAAGTCGGGGAAGGTCCCCCAATGAGCAGTTCTTC.

The sample holds a few counts of this clonotype. Lacking the conserved final phenylalanine or tryptophan, this CDR3 likely reflects a read error. It is unclear where the CDR3 begins or ends on the DNA, so no DNA is shown, and the CDR3 is as TCRdb lists it. The chain's CDR3 is CASSESPVSSV. This rearrangement joins TRBV10-1 to TRBJ2-5. The CDR3 region is 11 residues in length, termini included. CDR1 and CDR2 from the germline V gene are WNHNN and SYGVQD (reference sequence).

The V and J genes are TRBV12-3 or TRBV12-4 and TRBJ2-1; D tentatively reads TRBD1 or TRBD2 (6 bases each). With 1 base removed from V and 2 bases from J, the gap between germline ends came to 9 bases. This CDR3 contains 15 residues. The CDR3 coding sequence is TGTGCCAGCAGTTTAGGGGGGGCCCCCTACAATGAGCAGTTCTTC. It yields the protein CASSLGGAPYNEQFF.

The chain recombines TRBV12-3 or TRBV12-4 with TRBJ2-5; TRBD1 matches at 8 bases. Trimming cost V 5 bases and J 2 bases; bases outside gene matches: 4. The CDR3 has 14 residues. The CDR3 spells CASSRRQGQETQYF. In DNA form, the CDR3 reads TGTGCCAGCAGTCGCCGACAGGGGCAAGAGACCCAGTACTTC.